In its sample, the clone carrying this T cell receptor (beta chain) was seen many times. The data are from a study of T cells in Graves' hyperthyroidism and ophthalmopathy. Researchers amplified the TCR beta CDR3 regions from RNA transcripts. The HTBI set primed first-round TCR CDR3 RT-PCR. MiXCR was run by TCRdb on the multiplex PCR reads, yielding one entry per CDR3 protein. Among about 400,000 distinct CDR3 sequences listed, under 15% were seen once. Sequenced: blood. The receptor's source is a young man with Graves' ophthalmopathy.

The CDR3 bases are TGCGCCAGCAGCTCCGGGACTAGCGGGAGGGCTACCTACGAGCAGTACTTC. It translates to CASSSGTSGRATYEQYF. J is TRBJ2-7 and V is TRBV5-1; 16 nucleotides line up with TRBD2. Per the germline V gene, CDR1 is SGHRS and CDR2 is YFSETQ. CDR3 length equals 17 residues. V was clipped by 3 bases and J by 2 bases; unmatched bases: 5. Drawing the rest from reference TRBV5-1 and TRBJ2-7, the complete variable domain is KAGVTQTPRYLIKTRGQQVTLSCSPISGHRSVSWYQQTPGQGLQFLFEYFSETQRNKGNFPGRFSGRQFSNSRSEMNVSTLELGDSALYLCASSSGTSGRATYEQYFGPGTRLTVT.